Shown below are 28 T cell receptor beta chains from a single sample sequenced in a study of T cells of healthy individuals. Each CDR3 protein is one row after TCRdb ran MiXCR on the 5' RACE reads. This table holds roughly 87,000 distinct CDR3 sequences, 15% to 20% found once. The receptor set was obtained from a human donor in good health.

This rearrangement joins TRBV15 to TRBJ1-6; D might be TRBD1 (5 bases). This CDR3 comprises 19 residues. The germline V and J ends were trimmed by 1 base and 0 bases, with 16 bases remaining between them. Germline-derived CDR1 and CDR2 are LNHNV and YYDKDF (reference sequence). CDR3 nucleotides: TGTGCCACCAGCAGAGTAGGCCCAGGGCAGGGCTCCTATAATTCACCCCTCCACTTT. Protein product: CATSRVGPGQGSYNSPLHF.

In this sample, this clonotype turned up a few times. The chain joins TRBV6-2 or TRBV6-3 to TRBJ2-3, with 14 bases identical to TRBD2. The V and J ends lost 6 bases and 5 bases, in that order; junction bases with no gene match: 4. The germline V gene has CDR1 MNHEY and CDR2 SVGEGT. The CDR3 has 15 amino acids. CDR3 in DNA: TGTGCCAGCAGGGAAGGACTAGCGGGAGGAGATACGCAGTATTTT. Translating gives CASREGLAGGDTQYF.

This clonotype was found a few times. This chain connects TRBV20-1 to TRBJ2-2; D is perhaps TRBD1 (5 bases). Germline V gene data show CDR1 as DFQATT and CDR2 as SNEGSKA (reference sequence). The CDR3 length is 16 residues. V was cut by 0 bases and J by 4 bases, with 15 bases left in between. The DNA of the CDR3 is TGCAGTGCTAGAGATTTTCGGCAGGGTTTCACCGGGGAGCTGTTTTTT. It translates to CSARDFRQGFTGELFF.

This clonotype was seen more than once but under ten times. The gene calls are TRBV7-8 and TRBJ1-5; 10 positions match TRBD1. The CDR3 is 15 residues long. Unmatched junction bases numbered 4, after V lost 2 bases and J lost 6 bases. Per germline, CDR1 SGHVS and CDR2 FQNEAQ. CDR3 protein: CASSLPGTGVQPQHF. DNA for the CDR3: TGTGCCAGCAGCTTACCCGGGACAGGGGTTCAGCCCCAGCATTTT.

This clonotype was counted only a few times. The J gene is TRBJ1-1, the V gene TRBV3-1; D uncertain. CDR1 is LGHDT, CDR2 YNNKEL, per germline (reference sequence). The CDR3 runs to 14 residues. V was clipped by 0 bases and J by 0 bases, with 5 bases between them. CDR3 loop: CASSQEQMNTEAFF. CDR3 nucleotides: TGTGCCAGCAGCCAAGAACAGATGAACACTGAAGCTTTCTTT.

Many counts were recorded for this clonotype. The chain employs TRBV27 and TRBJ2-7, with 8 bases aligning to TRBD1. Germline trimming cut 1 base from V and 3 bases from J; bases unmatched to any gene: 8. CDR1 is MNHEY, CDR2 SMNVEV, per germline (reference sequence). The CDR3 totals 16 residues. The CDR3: CASSLWNTGGGYEQYF. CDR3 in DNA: TGTGCCAGCAGTTTATGGAACACAGGGGGAGGCTACGAGCAGTACTTC.

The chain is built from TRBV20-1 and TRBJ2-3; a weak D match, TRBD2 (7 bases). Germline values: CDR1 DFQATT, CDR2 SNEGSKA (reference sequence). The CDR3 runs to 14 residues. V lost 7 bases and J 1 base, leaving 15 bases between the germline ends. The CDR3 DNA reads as TGCAGTGGAAAAAGGGGGGGGGGCACAGATACGCAGTATTTT. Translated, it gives CSGKRGGGTDTQYF.

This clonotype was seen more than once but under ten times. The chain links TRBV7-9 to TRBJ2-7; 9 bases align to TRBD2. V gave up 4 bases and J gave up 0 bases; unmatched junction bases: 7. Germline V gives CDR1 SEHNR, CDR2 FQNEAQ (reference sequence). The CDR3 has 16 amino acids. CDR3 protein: CASSSSGGPSSYEQYF. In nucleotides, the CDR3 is TGTGCCAGCAGCTCCAGCGGGGGGCCTTCCTCCTACGAGCAGTACTTC. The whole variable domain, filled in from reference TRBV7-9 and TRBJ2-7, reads DTGVSQNPRHKITKRGQNVTFRCDPISEHNRLYWYRQTLGQGPEFLTYFQNEAQLEKSRLLSDRFSAERPKGSFSTLEIQRTEQGDSAMYLCASSSSGGPSSYEQYFGPGTRLTVT.

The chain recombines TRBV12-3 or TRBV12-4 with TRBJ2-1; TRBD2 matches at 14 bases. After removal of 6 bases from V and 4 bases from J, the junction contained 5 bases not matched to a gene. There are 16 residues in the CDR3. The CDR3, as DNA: TGTGCCAGCAGCGGGACTAGCGGGAGAAATTACAATGAGCAGTTCTTC. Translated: CASSGTSGRNYNEQFF.

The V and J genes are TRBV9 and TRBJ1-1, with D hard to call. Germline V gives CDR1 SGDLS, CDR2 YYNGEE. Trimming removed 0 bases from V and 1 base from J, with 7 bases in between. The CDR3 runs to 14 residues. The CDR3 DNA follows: TGTGCCAGCAGCGTAGCGGGCGGGAACACTGAAGCTTTCTTT. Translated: CASSVAGGNTEAFF.

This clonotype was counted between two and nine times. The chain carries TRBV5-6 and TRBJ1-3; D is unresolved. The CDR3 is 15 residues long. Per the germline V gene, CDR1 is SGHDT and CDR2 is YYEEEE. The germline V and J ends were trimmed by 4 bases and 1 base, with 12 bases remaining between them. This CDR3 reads CASSENGRSGNTIYF. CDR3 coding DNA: TGTGCCAGCAGCGAAAATGGACGATCTGGAAACACCATATATTTT.

CDR3 residues: CASSQGNIYTDTQYF. In DNA, the CDR3 is TGTGCCAGCAGCCAAGGGAACATCTACACAGATACGCAGTATTTT. The chain joins TRBV14 to TRBJ2-3; D is ambiguous. V lost 1 base and J lost 2, with 10 bases in between. This CDR3 spans 15 amino acids. Looked up from germline, CDR1 is SGHDN and CDR2 is FVKESK.

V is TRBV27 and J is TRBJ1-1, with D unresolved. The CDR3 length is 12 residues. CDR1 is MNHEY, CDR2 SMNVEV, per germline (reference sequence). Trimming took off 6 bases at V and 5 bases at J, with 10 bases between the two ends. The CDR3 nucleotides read TGTGCCAGCAGAGGCAGGCGAACTGAAGCTTTCTTT. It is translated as CASRGRRTEAFF.

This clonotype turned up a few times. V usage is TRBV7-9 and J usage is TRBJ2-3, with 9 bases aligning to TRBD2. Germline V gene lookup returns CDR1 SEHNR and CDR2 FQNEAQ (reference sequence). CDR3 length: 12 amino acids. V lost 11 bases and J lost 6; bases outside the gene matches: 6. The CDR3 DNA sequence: TGTGCCGCAGGGACTAGCCATGATACGCAGTATTTT. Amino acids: CAAGTSHDTQYF.

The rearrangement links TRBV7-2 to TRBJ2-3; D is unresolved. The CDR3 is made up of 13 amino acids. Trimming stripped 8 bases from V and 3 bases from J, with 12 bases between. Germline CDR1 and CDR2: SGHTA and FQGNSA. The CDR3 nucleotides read TGTGCCAGCGGGCCAATAGGGACAGATACGCAGTATTTT. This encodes CASGPIGTDTQYF.

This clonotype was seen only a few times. The CDR3 coding sequence is TGTGCCAGCAGCCTATCCGGACTAGCGGGATCGTCGCACATTCAGTACTTC. Protein: CASSLSGLAGSSHIQYF. The V call is TRBV7-2, the J call TRBJ2-4; 12 bases are a match to TRBD2. With 5 bases clipped from V and 8 bases from J, the junction kept 13 bases outside the gene matches. CDR1 and CDR2 (germline): SGHTA, FQGNSA. The CDR3 totals 17 residues.

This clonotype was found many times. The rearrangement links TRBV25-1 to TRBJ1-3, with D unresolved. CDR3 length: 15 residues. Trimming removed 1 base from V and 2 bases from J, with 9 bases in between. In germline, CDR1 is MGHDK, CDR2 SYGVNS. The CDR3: CASSESSGAGNTIYF. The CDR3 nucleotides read TGTGCCAGCAGTGAATCAAGCGGAGCTGGAAACACCATATATTTT.

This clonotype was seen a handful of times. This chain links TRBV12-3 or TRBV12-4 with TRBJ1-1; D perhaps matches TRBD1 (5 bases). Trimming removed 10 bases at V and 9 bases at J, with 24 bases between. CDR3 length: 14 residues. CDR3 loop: CATALGGVTKQAFF. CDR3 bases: TGTGCCACAGCTTTGGGAGGGGTTACCAAGCAAGCTTTCTTT.

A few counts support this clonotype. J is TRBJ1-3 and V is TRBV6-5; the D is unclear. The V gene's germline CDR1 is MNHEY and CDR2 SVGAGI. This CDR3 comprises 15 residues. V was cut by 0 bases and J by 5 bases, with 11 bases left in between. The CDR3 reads CASSYSRGSRNTIYF. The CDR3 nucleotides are TGTGCCAGCAGTTACTCGAGAGGGAGTAGAAACACCATATATTTT.

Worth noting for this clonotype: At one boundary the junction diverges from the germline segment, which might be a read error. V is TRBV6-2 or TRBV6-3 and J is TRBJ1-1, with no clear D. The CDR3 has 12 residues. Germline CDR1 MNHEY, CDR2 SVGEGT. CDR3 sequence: CASSYSTTEAFF. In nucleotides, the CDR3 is TGTGCCAGCAGCTACTCCACCACCGAAGCTTTCTTT.

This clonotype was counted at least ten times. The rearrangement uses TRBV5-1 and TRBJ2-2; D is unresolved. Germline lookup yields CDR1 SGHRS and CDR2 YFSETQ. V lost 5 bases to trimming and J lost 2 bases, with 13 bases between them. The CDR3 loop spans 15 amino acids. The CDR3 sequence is CASRPSPGNTGELFF. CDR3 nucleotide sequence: TGCGCCAGCAGACCTTCACCGGGTAACACCGGGGAGCTGTTTTTT.

The CDR3 loop is CASRGGVTEAFF. Here the CDR3 DNA reads TGCGCCAGCAGGGGGGGGGTGACTGAAGCTTTCTTT. The rearrangement links TRBV5-1 to TRBJ1-1, with a tentative D call TRBD1 (5 bases). Germline V CDR1 and CDR2: SGHRS, YFSETQ. V was pared by 5 bases and J by 5 bases, with 10 bases between. The CDR3 consists of 12 residues.

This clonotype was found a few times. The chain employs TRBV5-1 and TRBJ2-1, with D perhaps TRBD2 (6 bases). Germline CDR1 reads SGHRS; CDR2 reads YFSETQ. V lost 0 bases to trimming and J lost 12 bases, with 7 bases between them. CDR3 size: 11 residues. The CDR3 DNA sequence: TGCGCCAGCAGCTTGGGGGGAGGGCAGTTCTTC. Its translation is CASSLGGGQFF. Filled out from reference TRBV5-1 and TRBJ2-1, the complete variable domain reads KAGVTQTPRYLIKTRGQQVTLSCSPISGHRSVSWYQQTPGQGLQFLFEYFSETQRNKGNFPGRFSGRQFSNSRSEMNVSTLELGDSALYLCASSLGGGQFFGPGTRLTVL.

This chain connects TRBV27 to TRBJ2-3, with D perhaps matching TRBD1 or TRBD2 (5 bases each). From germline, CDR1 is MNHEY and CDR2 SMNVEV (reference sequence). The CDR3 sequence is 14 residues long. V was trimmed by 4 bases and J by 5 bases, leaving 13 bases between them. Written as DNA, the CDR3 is TGTGCCAGCAGTTATATCGGTGGGGGAGATACGCAGTATTTT. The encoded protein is CASSYIGGGDTQYF.

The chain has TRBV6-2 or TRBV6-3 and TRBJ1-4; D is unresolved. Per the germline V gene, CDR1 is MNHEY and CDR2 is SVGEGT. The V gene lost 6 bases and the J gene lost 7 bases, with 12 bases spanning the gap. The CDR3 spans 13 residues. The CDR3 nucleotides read TGTGCCAGCAGGACAACGGAGTTTGAAAAACTGTTTTTT. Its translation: CASRTTEFEKLFF.

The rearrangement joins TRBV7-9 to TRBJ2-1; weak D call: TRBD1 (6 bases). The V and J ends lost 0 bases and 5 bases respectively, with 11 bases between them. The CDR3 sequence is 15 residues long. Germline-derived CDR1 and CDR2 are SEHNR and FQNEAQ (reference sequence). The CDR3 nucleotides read TGTGCCAGCAGCTTAGCATCAGGGGCGGACAATGAGCAGTTCTTC. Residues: CASSLASGADNEQFF.

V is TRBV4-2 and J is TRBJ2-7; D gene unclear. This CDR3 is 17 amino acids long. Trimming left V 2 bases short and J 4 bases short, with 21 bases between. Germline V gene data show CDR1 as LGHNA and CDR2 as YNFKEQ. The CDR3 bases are TGTGCCAGCAGCCAAAAAAGAGTGCTACGATACGAGTACGAGCAGTACTTC. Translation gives CASSQKRVLRYEYEQYF.

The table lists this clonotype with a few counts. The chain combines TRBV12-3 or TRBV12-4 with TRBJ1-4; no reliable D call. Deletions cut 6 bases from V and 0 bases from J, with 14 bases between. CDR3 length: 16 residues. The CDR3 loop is CASSTVWQATNEKLFF. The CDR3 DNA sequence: TGTGCCAGCAGCACCGTCTGGCAGGCAACTAATGAAAAACTGTTTTTT.